This TCR beta chain was documented in a study of shared clonotypes between healthy human individuals. Study findings and constraints: Non-shared clonotypes had lower generation probabilities than clonotypes shared by all four sorted-subset donors.

Concerning this clone itself: Its antigen is still unknown.

Profiling relied on immunoSEQ multiplex PCR, and the TCRdb table lists in-frame clones only, not all of them. Of more than 2 million clones in the sample, roughly 94% were seen once. Naive CD8 cells lacked CD45RO, underwent positive selection for CCR7 and left out terminally differentiated effector memory CD45RA+ cells. The receptor comes from a man between 18 and 29 years old in good health. The sequenced sample was naive CD8+ T cells sorted from blood.

The CDR3 DNA reads as TGCGCCAGCAGCTTGGTAAGTGGAGGTTTCGAGCAGTACTTC. It codes for CASSLVSGGFEQYF. J is TRBJ2-7 and V is TRBV5-1, with D maybe TRBD2 (5 bases). Trimming stripped 0 bases from V and 6 bases from J, with 13 bases between. The germline gives CDR1 SGHRS, CDR2 YFSETQ. This CDR3 has 14 amino acids.